This T cell receptor (beta chain) was sequenced in a study of blood T cell repertoires in COVID-19. Study in general: Samples representing acute and convalescent COVID-19 were sourced from the United States, Italy and Spain.

Profiled with immunoSEQ multiplex PCR; TCRdb holds only in-frame clones, not every one. The sample carries about 190,000 clones, approximately 80% recorded once. The germline V gene has CDR1 SGHKS and CDR2 YYEKEE (reference sequence). V lost 0 bases and J lost 1, with 4 bases in between. The CDR3 length is 13 residues. The rearrangement uses TRBV5-5 and TRBJ1-1; D gene uncertain. The clonotype was recovered from a man aged 55 to 70 with acute or convalescent COVID-19. Material for sequencing was peripheral blood. CDR3 DNA sequence: TGTGCCAGCAGCTTGGGTCGGAACACTGAAGCTTTCTTT. It specifies CASSLGRNTEAFF.